The 5 T cell receptor beta chains below come from one sample, sequenced in a study of shared clonotypes between healthy human individuals. TCRdb's table, derived via immunoSEQ multiplex PCR, lists solely in-frame clones and lacks some. The data contain over 950,000 clones, roughly 77% of them singletons. Material for sequencing was memory CD4+ T cells from PBMCs. The sample's subset: CD45RA-negative fraction. Every receptor here comes from a man aged 18 to 29 in good health. Some clones in this sample may be carry-over from other donors' samples.

This clone was found once. The chain recombines TRBV28 with TRBJ1-4, with D possibly matching TRBD1 (6 bases). V gave up 5 bases and J gave up 13 bases, with 29 bases separating them. The germline V gene encodes CDR1 MDHEN and CDR2 SYDVKM. The CDR3 totals 17 residues. CDR3 coding DNA: TGTGCCAGCAGTACCTTATATAGAATATCTACAGGGACTAGACTGTTTTTT. It encodes CASSTLYRISTGTRLFF.

V is TRBV6-4 and J is TRBJ2-5; 7 nucleotides line up with TRBD2. This CDR3 spans 18 amino acids. In germline, CDR1 is MRHNA, CDR2 SNTAGT. V gave up 4 bases and J gave up 5 bases; unmatched junction bases: 19. The CDR3, as DNA: TGTGCCAGCAGTGTCCCCCGCCTTACGGCGGGAGCGGGCGAGACCCAGTACTTC. This sequence encodes CASSVPRLTAGAGETQYF.

The V gene is TRBV28, the J gene TRBJ2-2; 8 nucleotides match TRBD1. Germline V CDR1 and CDR2: MDHEN, SYDVKM. V lost 3 bases, J lost 0 bases, and 3 bases stayed unmatched. This CDR3 comprises 16 residues. CDR3 DNA: TGTGCCAGCAGTTTTTTACAGGGGGCGAACACCGGGGAGCTGTTTTTT. Protein: CASSFLQGANTGELFF.

Comment on this clone: This sequence may be a read error, since a much larger clone differs from it by one base. V is TRBV4-3 and J is TRBJ2-2, with unresolved D. The V gene's germline CDR1 is LGHNA and CDR2 YSLEER. V gave up 0 bases and J gave up 4 bases, with 3 bases separating them. This CDR3 is built from 13 residues. The CDR3 is CASSQDRTGELFF. For the CDR3, the DNA is TGCGCCAGCAGCCAAGACCGCACCGGGGAGCTGTTTTTT.

This clone showed up many times. V is TRBV6-5 and J is TRBJ1-1, with D uncertain. This CDR3 comprises 11 residues. V was shortened by 2 bases and J by 7 bases, with 5 bases between the two germline ends. Germline lookup yields CDR1 MNHEY and CDR2 SVGAGI. CDR3 amino acids: CASSYPREAFF. The CDR3 DNA is TGTGCCAGCAGTTACCCACGTGAAGCTTTCTTT.